The sequence of this T cell receptor (beta chain) was determined in a study of Ad26.COV2.S vaccination and SARS-CoV-2 variants. At the level of the study: Intramuscular Ad26.COV2.S doses were given once or twice, 56 days apart.

On this clone itself: Its specificity is unknown.

The treatment is: 15 to 20 received Ad26.COV2.S at low or high dose, single or two shots; 5 received placebo; per-sample allocation not given. It was on day 63 after the first vaccine or placebo injection that samples were taken. Expressing Wuhan-strain SARS-CoV-2 spike, an Ad26 vector served as the vaccine. Whole-study findings and limits: For non-spike TCRs, breadth in vaccine recipients resembled that in placebo recipients.

V lost 1 base to trimming and J lost 5 bases, with 8 bases between them. Germline V gives CDR1 MDHEN, CDR2 SYDVKM. The CDR3 sequence is 13 residues long. Method: immunoSEQ multiplex PCR; TCRdb's copy keeps in-frame clones and lacks some. The sample has 350,000 to 450,000 clones, 92% seen once. The material sequenced was peripheral blood, taken in a trial of Ad26.COV2.S vaccine versus placebo. The chain carries TRBV28 and TRBJ1-1; possibly TRBD1 for D (5 bases). The TCR was taken from a person between 18 and 65 years old who received the Ad26.COV2.S COVID-19 vaccine or a placebo. CDR3 coding DNA: TGTGCCAGCAGTTTATCGGGGACTACTGAAGCTTTCTTT. Residues: CASSLSGTTEAFF.